The present T cell receptor beta chain was sequenced within a study of Ad26.COV2.S vaccination and SARS-CoV-2 variants. Study results and limitations: Measurements of TCR breadth and depth may have given underestimates of the total T cell responses. With respect to non-spike TCR breadth, vaccine and placebo recipients were similar. The breadth of spike-specific CD8+ and CD4+ T cell responses after vaccination was reportedly substantial. Placebo recipients showed lower spike-specific TCR breadth than vaccinees.

As regards this clone: Its antigen is still unknown.

Trimming shortened V by 5 bases and J by 1 base, and 11 bases separated the two germline ends. The CDR3 has 15 residues. From germline, CDR1 is SGHTA and CDR2 FQGNSA. Clones were sequenced by immunoSEQ multiplex PCR, and TCRdb holds only the in-frame ones, with some missing. Of roughly 100,000 clones listed, roughly 75% were seen once; the top ten hold 17%. The chain joins TRBV7-2 to TRBJ2-2, with a weak D call TRBD1 (5 bases). This specimen consisted of peripheral blood, obtained after recovery from COVID-19. The sequence was obtained from a human donor who had recovered from COVID-19. The CDR3 region is CASSLRQRNTGELFF. CDR3 DNA sequence: TGTGCCAGCAGCCTTCGACAGAGGAACACCGGGGAGCTGTTTTTT. Combining the CDR3 with reference TRBV7-2 and TRBJ2-2 gives the whole variable domain GAGVSQSPSNKVTEKGKDVELRCDPISGHTALYWYRQSLGQGLEFLIYFQGNSAPDKSGLPSDRFSAERTGGSVSTLTIQRTQQEDSAVYLCASSLRQRNTGELFFGEGSRLTVL.